The 24 T cell receptor beta chains presented below share a single source sample, sequenced in a study of blood T cell repertoires in COVID-19 (dated by TCRdb to the early 2020s). Library creation used the immunoSEQ multiplex PCR assay. TCRdb obtained this table from immuneACCESS and retained in-frame rearrangements with V and J assigned. These tables miss some clones; where compared with another copy, unresolved V genes account for less than half of the shortfall, and the remainder is unexplained. Present in this sample are tens of thousands of clones, 70% to 85% of which were seen just once. Just over 8.5% of the sample comes from the top ten. Sequencing was done on a sample of peripheral blood. These receptors originate from a man aged 60 to 75 with acute or convalescent COVID-19.

The chain combines TRBV6-2 or TRBV6-3 with TRBJ2-3; D unclear. The CDR3 runs to 18 residues. The germline gives CDR1 MNHEY, CDR2 SVGEGT. Deletions cut 1 base from V and 2 bases from J, with 19 bases between. The CDR3 loop is CASSYCTSDTSPTDTQYF. As DNA, the CDR3 is TGTGCCAGCAGTTACTGTACGAGTGACACGAGCCCCACAGATACGCAGTATTTT.

The rearrangement joins TRBV10-2 to TRBJ2-3, with 10 bases matching TRBD1. In germline, CDR1 is WSHSY, CDR2 SAAADI. Germline trimming cut 5 bases from V and 5 bases from J; bases unmatched to any gene: 7. The CDR3 has 15 residues. In DNA form, the CDR3 reads TGCGCCAGCAGTAATAGGACAGGGGGACAAGATACGCAGTATTTT. Translating gives CASSNRTGGQDTQYF.

The V call is TRBV13, the J call TRBJ2-2, with D possibly matching TRBD1 (6 bases). There are 15 residues in the CDR3. Germline CDR1 is PRHDT and CDR2 is FYEKMQ (reference sequence). Trimming took off 0 bases at V and 6 bases at J, with 11 bases between the two ends. CDR3 nucleotide sequence: TGTGCCAGCAGCTTAGGCCTACCAGGGGCCGGGGAGCTGTTTTTT. Its protein product is CASSLGLPGAGELFF.

This chain uses TRBV15 with TRBJ2-2; 7 nucleotides line up with TRBD1. Germline assignment: CDR1 LNHNV and CDR2 YYDKDF (reference sequence). The CDR3 spans 15 residues. V shed 5 bases, J shed 5 bases, and the junction held 8 bases outside the gene matches. The CDR3 loop is CATSLNRGRTGELFF. CDR3 nucleotide sequence: TGTGCCACCAGCCTAAACAGGGGTAGGACCGGGGAGCTGTTTTTT.

The chain carries TRBV7-2 and TRBJ1-6; 8 positions agree with TRBD1. The ends lost 2 bases at V and 9 bases at J; junction bases unmatched: 9. CDR1 and CDR2 (germline): SGHTA, FQGNSA. This CDR3 is built from 16 residues. CDR3 DNA sequence: TGTGCCAGCAGCTTAAGCGGGACAGGCGGGGGTTCACCCCTCCACTTT. Translation gives CASSLSGTGGGSPLHF. Supplemented by reference TRBV7-2 and TRBJ1-6, the full variable domain reads GAGVSQSPSNKVTEKGKDVELRCDPISGHTALYWYRQSLGQGLEFLIYFQGNSAPDKSGLPSDRFSAERTGGSVSTLTIQRTQQEDSAVYLCASSLSGTGGGSPLHFGNGTRLTVT.

This clone was seen a handful of times. Other DNA sequences from this sample encode an identical CDR3 as well. This chain joins TRBV6-5 and TRBJ2-2; D is perhaps TRBD2 (5 bases). This CDR3 has 14 amino acids. V was trimmed by 2 bases and J by 4 bases, leaving 8 bases between them. Germline V lookup: CDR1 MNHEY, CDR2 SVGAGI. The CDR3: CASSYRGGTGELFF. In DNA, the CDR3 is TGTGCCAGCAGTTACCGGGGTGGCACCGGGGAGCTGTTTTTT.

The chain's CDR3 is CASSVTPQGSYEQYF. CDR3 bases: TGTGCCAGCAGCGTCACACCCCAGGGTTCCTACGAGCAGTACTTC. V is TRBV2 and J is TRBJ2-7, with a possible D match to TRBD1 (5 bases). With 6 bases removed from V and 1 base from J, the gap between germline ends came to 16 bases. CDR1 is SNHLY and CDR2 is FYNNEI in the germline V gene. CDR3 length: 15 residues.

V and J are TRBV5-1 and TRBJ1-3; 11 nucleotides align to TRBD1. The ends lost 2 bases at V and 3 bases at J; junction bases unmatched: 1. The CDR3 is 15 amino acids. CDR1 SGHRS and CDR2 YFSETQ come from the germline V gene. The CDR3 DNA sequence: TGCGCCAGCAGCTTCGGGACAGGGGGTGGAAACACCATATATTTT. Its translation: CASSFGTGGGNTIYF.

CDR3 residues: CASSLESRLGNTIYF. The CDR3 DNA reads as TGCGCCAGCAGCTTGGAGAGTAGACTGGGAAACACCATATATTTT. J is TRBJ1-3 and V is TRBV5-1, with D hard to call. The ends were cut back, 0 bases at V and 4 bases at J, with 11 bases in the middle. The CDR3 loop spans 15 amino acids. The germline CDR1 and CDR2 sequences are SGHRS and YFSETQ.

The J gene is TRBJ1-1, the V gene TRBV12-3 or TRBV12-4, with no clear D. The ends were cut back, 6 bases at V and 6 bases at J, with 14 bases in the middle. The CDR3 is made up of 13 amino acids. CDR3 in amino acids: CASRSRGGAEAFF. The CDR3 DNA reads TGTGCCAGCAGATCGCGGGGTGGTGCTGAAGCTTTCTTT.

This clone was counted a few times. CDR3 amino acids: CASSVADTVGYGYTF. The CDR3 nucleotides read TGTGCCAGCAGCGTAGCTGATACAGTAGGCTATGGCTACACCTTC. The chain carries TRBV9 and TRBJ1-2; D is ambiguous. Trimming cost V 0 bases and J 4 bases, with 13 bases left between them. Per germline, CDR1 SGDLS and CDR2 YYNGEE. The CDR3 length is 15 residues.

V is TRBV5-5 and J is TRBJ1-3; 7 nucleotides agree with TRBD1. V shed 0 bases and J 3 bases; nucleotides not matched to a gene: 6. This CDR3 spans 16 amino acids. The germline gives CDR1 SGHKS, CDR2 YYEKEE (reference sequence). The DNA of the CDR3 is TGTGCCAGCAGCTTGGCTGAAGGGGGCTTTGGAAACACCATATATTTT. Its protein is CASSLAEGGFGNTIYF.

The chain couples TRBV6-5 to TRBJ2-5; the D gene is possibly TRBD2 (7 bases). Looked up from germline, CDR1 is MNHEY and CDR2 is SVGAGI. The CDR3 sequence is 15 residues long. V was pared by 2 bases and J by 7 bases, with 17 bases between. The CDR3 bases are TGTGCCAGCAGTTACCAGTCTTCAGGGGAGGGGACCCAGTACTTC. This translates into CASSYQSSGEGTQYF.

The rearrangement links TRBV24-1 to TRBJ1-1; no clear D gene. With 5 bases removed from V and 7 bases from J, the gap between germline ends came to 7 bases. From germline, CDR1 is KGHDR and CDR2 SFDVKD. The CDR3 is made up of 11 amino acids. The DNA for the CDR3 is TGTGCCACCAGTGCAGAGGGTGAAGCTTTCTTT. Translated, it gives CATSAEGEAFF.

This clone occurred a few times. The chain carries TRBV7-9 and TRBJ1-2; tentative D call: TRBD1 (6 bases). With 3 bases removed from V and 8 bases from J, the gap between germline ends came to 13 bases. This CDR3 contains 13 residues. Germline V gene data show CDR1 as SEHNR and CDR2 as FQNEAQ (reference sequence). CDR3 residues: CASSFLRGGGYTF. The DNA for the CDR3 is TGTGCCAGCAGCTTTCTCAGGGGAGGGGGCTACACCTTC.

The chain is built from TRBV7-2 and TRBJ1-2, with 10 positions matching TRBD1. The V gene end was trimmed by 2 bases and the J gene end by 4 bases; junction bases not matched to a gene: 4. The CDR3 loop spans 15 amino acids. Germline V gene sequence: CDR1 SGHTA, CDR2 FQGNSA. The CDR3 bases are TGTGCCAGCAGCTTATTCGGACAGGGGGGCTATGGCTACACCTTC. It is translated as CASSLFGQGGYGYTF.

This clone was recorded a few times. The chain couples TRBV24-1 to TRBJ2-1, with 11 positions matching TRBD1. The germline V gene has CDR1 KGHDR and CDR2 SFDVKD. Germline trimming cut 1 base from V and 8 bases from J; bases unmatched to any gene: 3. This CDR3 has 15 amino acids. In DNA form, the CDR3 reads TGTGCCACCAGTGATTTACGGGACAGGGGGTATGAGCAGTTCTTC. Residues: CATSDLRDRGYEQFF.

The rearrangement joins TRBV5-1 to TRBJ2-3; TRBD2 matches 13 bases. This CDR3 is built from 17 residues. The germline gives CDR1 SGHRS, CDR2 YFSETQ. V trimming: 4 bases; J trimming: 0 bases; junction bases outside the gene matches: 5. The CDR3 sequence is CASSPGLAGSSTDTQYF. CDR3 DNA: TGCGCCAGCAGCCCGGGACTAGCGGGGTCTAGCACAGATACGCAGTATTTT.

This clone was found once. CDR3 region: CASSQGSFSSGANVLTF. In DNA, the CDR3 is TGCGCCAGCAGCCAAGGAAGTTTCAGCTCTGGGGCCAACGTCCTGACTTTC. The rearrangement joins TRBV4-3 to TRBJ2-6; unclear D gene. The CDR3 covers 17 residues. The germline CDR1 and CDR2 sequences are LGHNA and YSLEER. The V end was cut by 1 base, the J end by 0 bases, with 10 bases between.

The chain couples TRBV6-5 to TRBJ1-2; 8 bases line up with TRBD1. Trimming cost V 4 bases and J 4 bases; bases outside gene matches: 8. The V gene's germline CDR1 is MNHEY and CDR2 SVGAGI. The CDR3 spans 15 residues. The DNA for the CDR3 is TGTGCCAGCAGTTGGGGGGCAGGGGGCATCTATGGCTACACCTTC. This sequence encodes CASSWGAGGIYGYTF.

The chain employs TRBV5-1 and TRBJ2-3; perhaps TRBD2 as D (6 bases). Germline values: CDR1 SGHRS, CDR2 YFSETQ. The CDR3 consists of 14 residues. V lost 4 bases and J lost 5, with 14 bases in between. CDR3 sequence reads: CASSQIRGLDTQYF. CDR3 coding DNA: TGCGCCAGCAGCCAGATCCGGGGACTAGATACGCAGTATTTT.

This chain connects TRBV5-1 to TRBJ2-1; possible D gene TRBD2, 6 bases. Germline-derived CDR1 and CDR2 are SGHRS and YFSETQ. CDR3 length: 14 amino acids. V lost 4 bases, J lost 8 bases, and 16 bases lay in between. As DNA, the CDR3 is TGCGCCAGCAGCACCGGACTAAAGACAGATGAGCAGTTCTTC. Encoded protein: CASSTGLKTDEQFF.

This clone showed up just once. V and J are TRBV4-2 and TRBJ2-7; D remains unclear. CDR1 is LGHNA and CDR2 is YNFKEQ in the germline V gene. Trimming stripped 1 base from V and 0 bases from J, with 13 bases between. The CDR3 runs 16 residues. CDR3 DNA sequence: TGTGCCAGCAGCCAAGTTCAGACATCTGTCTCCTACGAGCAGTACTTC. Protein: CASSQVQTSVSYEQYF.

This clone was counted a few times. The chain carries TRBV19 and TRBJ1-2; D is perhaps TRBD1 (5 bases). The V gene's germline CDR1 is LNHDA and CDR2 SQIVND (reference sequence). This CDR3 has 15 amino acids. Trimming took 3 bases from V and 4 from J, leaving 15 bases between them. CDR3 in amino acids: CASSIPGLGFYGYTF. The DNA of the CDR3 is TGTGCCAGTAGTATCCCGGGACTGGGATTCTATGGCTACACCTTC.